A single T cell receptor (beta chain) is shown here with its context. What it recognizes is unknown. The data derive from a study of T cell repertoires in cytomegalovirus infection. Study overall: Carrying CMV and the relevant HLA type showed in public TCR beta signatures.

Findings of the study overall: Carriers of CMV plus the relevant HLA were identified by cumulative public TCR beta family frequency. HLA-C-restricted, CMV-specific TCR beta clonotypes were dominant ex vivo.

From the reads, TCRdb called clonotypes with MiXCR, one entry per CDR3 protein. The sample has around 180,000 distinct CDR3 sequences; roughly 19% are singletons. Germline V gene lookup returns CDR1 SGHNT and CDR2 YENEEA. Trimming stripped 5 bases from V and 5 bases from J, with 15 bases between. This CDR3 comprises 14 residues. The source is a human donor in good health (CMV status not recorded). Some clones in this sample may be carry-over from other donors' samples. The rearrangement uses TRBV11-3 and TRBJ1-1, with D possibly matching TRBD1 (5 bases). Sequencing was done on a sample of PBMCs. As DNA, the CDR3 is TGTGCCAGCAGCGCCCTACAAGGGGTAACTGAAGCTTTCTTT. Its translation is CASSALQGVTEAFF.